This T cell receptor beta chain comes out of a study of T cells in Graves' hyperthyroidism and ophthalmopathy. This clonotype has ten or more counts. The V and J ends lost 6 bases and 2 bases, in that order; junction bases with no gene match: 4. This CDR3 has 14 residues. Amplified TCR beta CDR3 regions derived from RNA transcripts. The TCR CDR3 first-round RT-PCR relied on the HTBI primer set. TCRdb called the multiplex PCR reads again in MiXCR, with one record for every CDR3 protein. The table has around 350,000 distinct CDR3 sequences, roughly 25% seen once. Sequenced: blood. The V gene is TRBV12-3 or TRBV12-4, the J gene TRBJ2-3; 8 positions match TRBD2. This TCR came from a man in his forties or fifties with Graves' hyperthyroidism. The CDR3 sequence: CASSLAGATDTQYF. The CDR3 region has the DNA TGTGCCAGCAGCCTAGCGGGCGCCACAGATACGCAGTATTTT.